What follows describes a single T cell receptor beta chain. The entry originates in a study of cytomegalovirus exposure and HLA in healthy donors. CDR1 is ENHRY, CDR2 SYGVKD, per germline. The CDR3 spans 15 residues. Losses at the gene ends were 8 bases for V and 4 bases for J; bases not matched to a gene: 9. The primer mix had 60 Vbeta and 13 Jbeta primers. Generated by immunoSEQ multiplex PCR, the TCRdb table keeps only in-frame clones and is missing some. The sample records about 140,000 clones, roughly four fifths being singletons. The specimen sequenced was PBMCs. The sequence derives from a young man in good health and CMV-seropositive. The genes are TRBV10-3 and TRBJ2-1; 9 bases match TRBD1. The CDR3 coding sequence is TGTGCCATCCGACCAGAGGGGACAGGGTACAATGAGCAGTTCTTC. It specifies CAIRPEGTGYNEQFF.